The clone carrying this T cell receptor (beta chain) was seen a single time. Methods used by the authors: From reference gene primer amplification, estimates of nucleated cell counts were derived. TCRdb's table, derived via immunoSEQ multiplex PCR, lists solely in-frame clones and lacks some. V, J and clone size are taken as reported in that table, and D and trimming were inferred from the DNA itself. In the table there are around 260,000 clones, 89% of which are singletons. This CDR3 is built from 17 residues. The V gene end was trimmed by 0 bases and the J gene end by 2 bases; junction bases not matched to a gene: 6. The germline CDR1 and CDR2 sequences are ENHRY and SYGVKD. This sample stems from a study of blood T cell repertoires in COVID-19. The wider study: From the United States, Italy and Spain came samples of acute and convalescent COVID-19. PBMCs, B-cell-depleted T cells, or T cells were the source of the cDNA or gDNA that made up the material.

This chain links TRBV10-3 with TRBJ2-3; 9 bases line up with TRBD2. The TCR was taken from a middle-aged woman who had recovered from COVID-19. Sample: peripheral blood. The CDR3 protein is CAISESRIAGDTDTQYF. CDR3 in DNA: TGTGCCATCAGTGAGTCGAGAATAGCGGGAGACACAGATACGCAGTATTTT.